The present TCR beta chain was sequenced within a study of cytomegalovirus exposure and HLA in healthy donors listed by TCRdb under 2017. General notes on the study: An earlier analysis of 587 of the donors reported 250 to 350 Gb of sequence data and 95 million to 130 million unique TCR beta sequences obtained from about 179 million T cells. An early release that covered about 600 HLA-typed donors contained about 300 gigabases of sequencing data and 65 million to 100 million unique TCR sequences. Of the roughly 410 genotyped donors, less than 90% were placed in the genetic ancestry cluster associated with self-reported Caucasian donors. The study aimed to test whether cataloging public T cell receptors could reveal signatures of past pathogen exposure. The study profiled the T cell repertoires of hundreds of subjects by immunosequencing and related them to cytomegalovirus serostatus. Besides the first cohort of roughly 640 subjects, a separate validation cohort made up of 120 different subjects was used. High-throughput TCR immunosequencing, statistical association of individual TCRs with disease status, and machine learning were combined to predict cytomegalovirus infection status. In a later analysis, previously published TCR beta repertoires from 666 donors were re-analyzed and high-resolution HLA genotyping was added so that TCR occurrence patterns could be studied. The later analysis used no new phenotypic data to find candidate immune exposures, relying instead on TCR beta sequences and their occurrence across donors. An earlier analysis of 587 of the donors used high-throughput TCR beta sequencing to judge whether each TCR beta V gene segment behaved as functional or pseudogenic. Donor age, sex, ethnicity and CMV serostatus were compiled together with the repertoire data. In a later genetic analysis, genome-wide SNP genotypes for about 60% of the 666 donors were used, and that subset was treated as a discovery cohort. All discovery cohort repertoires had been generated using a single sequencing platform. Class I and class II HLA loci were covered by the typing at four-digit resolution. Typing coverage varied by locus: about 620-630 donors for A, B, C, DRB1 and DQB1; roughly 510 for DQA1; 606 for DPA1; around 490 for DPB1. Because of strong linkage in the cohort, roughly 5 DR-DQ haplotypes were treated as single units for association and clustering. Among 398 genotyped donors of the cohort, an average of roughly 240,000 unique TCR beta nucleotide sequences were sequenced per donor, roughly a sixth of them non-productive.

The cohort comprised 710 or so healthy bone marrow donors. At the time of sampling, all cohort members were nominally healthy, though unrecorded immune exposures were likely present. The donor tested CMV seropositive, placing the donor among the 289 seropositive members of the cohort. A peripheral blood sample was collected from each donor, and TCR beta sequencing was performed on peripheral blood mononuclear cells. Genomic DNA extraction from the blood cell samples was performed with the Qiagen DNeasy Blood Extraction Kit. Preparation of the library involved the immunoSEQ multiplex PCR assay. For the multiplex PCR, a mixture combining 60 forward primers for TCR Vbeta segments and 13 reverse primers for TCR Jbeta segments was used. Amplification of the CDR3 region of rearranged TCR beta genes was performed with a multiplex PCR assay on genomic DNA. The Illumina HiSeq System was used to sequence the amplified TCR beta libraries as 87-base-pair reads. Under the source paper's analysis protocol: Across the 640 or so repertoires, a later analysis counted 60 million to 90 million unique TCR beta chains, 9.5 million to 13 million of which were shared by at least two donors. Raw reads were error-corrected and collapsed into unique sequences with a nearest-neighbor algorithm that merged closely related sequences to remove PCR and sequencing errors. To assign V, D and J gene segments, CDR3 sequences were aligned to IMGT reference sequences. For a sequence to be retained, a match of at least six nucleotides to both a V gene segment and a J gene segment was required. Rearrangements were called productive when the CDR3 lacked stop codons and stayed in frame with V and J; all others were non-productive. Following IMGT convention, CDR3 was defined as the stretch from the second conserved V-encoded cysteine up to the conserved J-encoded phenylalanine. Sequences without an unambiguous match to a single V gene segment were excluded from the earlier analysis of about 600 of the donors. In an earlier analysis of some 590 of the donors, a V segment was called functional when productive rearrangements were above 56.7%, and segregating when the standard deviation between donors exceeded 5%. A statistical classification framework was developed to diagnose cytomegalovirus status using the catalog of TCR beta chain sequences. A later analysis assigned V and J genes by comparing TCR nucleotide sequences with IMGT/GENE-DB human TR gene sequences. Using the TCRdist pipeline, a later analysis assigned CDR3 sequences along with most-parsimonious VDJ recombination scenarios. In a later analysis, each TCR beta chain was defined by its CDR3 amino acid sequence together with its V-gene family, and reads without a unique V-gene family were excluded. A later analysis removed 592 highly shared, low-generation-probability nucleotide sequences to deal with suspected cross-contamination and a sequencing artifact. In a later analysis, a clonal expansion index was calculated for each public chain from normalized within-repertoire ranks of inferred template counts. Generation probabilities in a later analysis came from a VDJ recombination model fitted to out-of-frame rearrangements, and those results were checked against IGoR. A later analysis scored TCR-TCR, TCR-HLA and TCR-CMV co-occurrence with hypergeometric tests, applying a repertoire-size bias correction to TCR pairs. To estimate false discovery rates, a later analysis permuted the HLA or CMV assignments 20 times. In a later analysis, co-occurring TCRs were grouped using DBSCAN, with TCRdist sequence similarity added in when clustering inside HLA-allele-positive subsets. Repertoires with fewer than 30,000 or more than 120,000 public chains, plus five repertoires with anomalous nucleotide sharing, were excluded from co-occurrence clustering. Here the immuneACCESS table is served through TCRdb, limited to in-frame sequences with V and J called. Missing clones are a known gap in these copies; in checked studies unresolved V genes cover under half, and the rest lacks a known reason. That table furnishes V, J and clone size, whereas the DNA furnished D and trimming. For this sample the table gives about 180,000 clones, of which over 70% were detected only once. Roughly 3.5% of the sample comes from the top ten.

The junction shows trimming of 2 bases on V and 10 bases on J, plus 11 bases between the germline ends. Counted from cysteine to phenylalanine, this CDR3 has 12 amino acids. Kept here is only the CDR3 DNA, which spans 36 bases and is read in frame from base 1. Looking up the germline V gene yields CDR1 SGHTA and CDR2 FQGTGA. A word on this clone: Its antigen remains unidentified. The sample holds no much larger clone one base away, and base qualities are not on file.

Study-wide findings and limitations: A later analysis associated around 16,000 TCR beta sequences with specific HLA alleles at a false discovery rate of 0.05. A further reported finding was that TCR beta sequences accurately predicted the HLA-A and HLA-B alleles for most subjects in the first cohort. The authors suggested that the approach could potentially be generalized to other disease states and immunological phenotypes. A later analysis found that TCR association rates varied across HLA loci, with DRB1 alleles showing the most associated TCRs and HLA-C alleles the fewest. Correlated functional status among segregating V segments might reflect linkage disequilibrium, but an unknown experimental factor could not be ruled out. In both the original and validation cohorts, the classifier was reported to diagnose cytomegalovirus status with high specificity and sensitivity. Some IMGT-functional V segments, including TRBV6-2 and TRBV6-3, could not be distinguished by the 87-base-pair reads and were therefore excluded. According to a later analysis, parvovirus B19, influenza, CMV and Epstein-Barr virus appeared linked to several top co-occurrence clusters. A later genetic analysis associated a missense DCLRE1C variant with V-gene and J-gene trimming of TCR beta chains, and an independent cohort replicated the association. In a later genetic analysis, fewer N-insertions in productive TCRs were reported among donors in an Asian-associated ancestry cluster than the roughly 700-donor mean. The sequencing pipeline was judged likely to have produced a cluster of highly shared sequence variants as a technical artifact. For the cohort, immune exposure information was limited to CMV serostatus. The cohort was sequenced for TCR beta chains only, and without alpha or paired-chain data the features that could be detected were limited. Because counts were too low, more than 15 rarely observed V segments, including chromosome 9 orphons, were excluded from the earlier analysis of some 590 of the donors. Because HLA typing was unavailable for some donors at each locus, only the typed subset was used in association tests. The study gave a list of 150 to 200 TCR beta chains associated with cytomegalovirus. A few of the identified cytomegalovirus-associated TCR beta chains were confirmed in vitro to be specific for cytomegalovirus antigens. Sequencing depth was assumed to be roughly uniform across donors in the presence/absence analyses, though that assumption may not hold. Most TCR sequences were observed very rarely across donors, whereas some public TCRs were present in many individuals. In an earlier analysis of about 540 of the donors, most TCR beta V segments were observed in productive rearrangements about 87% or about 30% of the time, broadly matching IMGT annotations. In a later analysis, HLA-associated TCR beta chains were found to be more clonally expanded and to have lower generation probabilities than equally common non-associated chains. According to a later analysis, most CMV-associated TCR beta chains appeared to be HLA-restricted, and the HLA associations seemed to be driven largely by CMV exposure. When HLA alleles, especially DR and DQ, strongly co-occurred, TCR associations were difficult to assign to individual alleles.

The rearrangement combines TRBV7-3 with TRBJ1-1, and perhaps TRBD1 as D gene, on 5 matching bases. Specimen: PBMCs. The source of this sequence is a woman between 55 and 75 years old in good health and CMV-seropositive. The CDR3 protein is CASSLGRGGAFF. The base sequence is TGTGCCAGCAGCTTAGGTCGGGGGGGAGCTTTCTTT.